Listed here are 3 T cell receptor beta chains from one sample, sequenced in a study of blood T cell repertoires in COVID-19 (dated by TCRdb to about 2020). Receptors were amplified or captured by the immunoSEQ multiplex PCR assay. Not all clones reach the TCRdb copy of this immuneACCESS table, which keeps in-frame sequences only. Checked studies attribute under half of the gap to unresolved V genes and leave the rest unexplained. The sample yields 130,000 or so clones; 87% were counted once. Of the sample, 2% to 3% is held by the ten largest clones. Sequencing was done on a sample of peripheral blood. These receptors were obtained from a man aged 50-60 years with active COVID-19.

The chain has TRBV6-5 and TRBJ1-1, with D unresolved. V shed 6 bases and J shed 0 bases, with 5 bases lying between them. Germline lookup yields CDR1 MNHEY and CDR2 SVGAGI. This CDR3 is built from 12 residues. This chain's CDR3 is CASSLLNTEAFF. The CDR3 nucleotides are TGTGCCAGCAGCCTTCTGAACACTGAAGCTTTCTTT.

This clone appeared a single time. The chain combines TRBV6-1 with TRBJ2-3; possible D gene TRBD2, 6 bases. The germline V and J ends were trimmed by 2 bases and 3 bases, with 12 bases remaining between them. Germline CDR1 reads MNHNS; CDR2 reads SASEGT. CDR3 size: 15 residues. The DNA for the CDR3 is TGTGCCAGCAGTGAATTTCGGGGGACTACAGATACGCAGTATTTT. Translation: CASSEFRGTTDTQYF.

The chain couples TRBV15 to TRBJ2-1; 14 nucleotides align to TRBD2. V was pared by 1 base and J by 8 bases, with 4 bases of the junction left unmatched. CDR1 and CDR2 (germline): LNHNV, YYDKDF (reference sequence). This CDR3 region has 16 residues. For the CDR3, the DNA is TGTGCCACCAGCAGAGGTGGGACTAGCGGGGGACATGAGCAGTTCTTC. It specifies CATSRGGTSGGHEQFF.